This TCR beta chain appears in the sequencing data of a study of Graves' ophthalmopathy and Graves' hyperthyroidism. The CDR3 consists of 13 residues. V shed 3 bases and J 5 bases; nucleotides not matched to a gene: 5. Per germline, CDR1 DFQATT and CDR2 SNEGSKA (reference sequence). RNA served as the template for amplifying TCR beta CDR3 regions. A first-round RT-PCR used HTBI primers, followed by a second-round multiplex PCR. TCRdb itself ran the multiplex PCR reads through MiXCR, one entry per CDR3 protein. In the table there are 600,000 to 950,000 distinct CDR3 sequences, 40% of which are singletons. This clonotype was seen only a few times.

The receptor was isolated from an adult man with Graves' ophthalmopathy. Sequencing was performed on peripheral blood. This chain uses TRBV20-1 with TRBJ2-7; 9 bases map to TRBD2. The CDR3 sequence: CSARKVAGDEQYF. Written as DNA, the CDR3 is TGCAGTGCTAGGAAGGTAGCGGGAGACGAGCAGTACTTC.